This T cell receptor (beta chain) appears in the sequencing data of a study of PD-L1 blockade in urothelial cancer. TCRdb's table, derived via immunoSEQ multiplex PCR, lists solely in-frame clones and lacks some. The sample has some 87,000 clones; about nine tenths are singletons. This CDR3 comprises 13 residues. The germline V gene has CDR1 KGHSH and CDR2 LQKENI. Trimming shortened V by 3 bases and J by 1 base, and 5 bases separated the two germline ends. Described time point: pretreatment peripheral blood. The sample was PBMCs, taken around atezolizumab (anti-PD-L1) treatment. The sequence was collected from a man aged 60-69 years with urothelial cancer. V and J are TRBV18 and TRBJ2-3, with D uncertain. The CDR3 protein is CASSPGGTDTQYF. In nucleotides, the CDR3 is TGTGCCAGCTCACCCGGTGGCACAGATACGCAGTATTTT.